The 9 T cell receptor beta chains given below trace back to one sample, sequenced in a study of blood T cell repertoires in COVID-19. Produced via immunoSEQ multiplex PCR; TCRdb's table is partial and in-frame only. The sample includes about 110,000 clones, over 60% of them seen just once. The material sequenced was peripheral blood. The receptor set was obtained from a human donor in a cohort sampled during active or convalescent COVID-19.

The J gene is TRBJ2-1, the V gene TRBV7-2; 8 nucleotides line up with TRBD2. V was clipped by 1 base and J by 9 bases; unmatched bases: 8. Germline lookup yields CDR1 SGHTA and CDR2 FQGNSA. The CDR3 is made up of 15 amino acids. The CDR3 sequence: CASSLEPSGLGEQFF. The CDR3 DNA reads TGTGCCAGCAGCTTAGAGCCTAGCGGGTTGGGTGAGCAGTTCTTC.

J is TRBJ2-1 and V is TRBV24-1, with a tentative D call TRBD1 (6 bases). Per germline, CDR1 KGHDR and CDR2 SFDVKD. Trimming shortened V by 5 bases and J by 9 bases, and 13 bases separated the two germline ends. The CDR3 contains 13 residues. CDR3 sequence (DNA): TGTGCCACCAGTGTCTCACAGGGCGGTGAGCAGTTCTTC. The encoded protein is CATSVSQGGEQFF.

V and J are TRBV5-1 and TRBJ1-4, with 8 bases identical to TRBD1. This CDR3 comprises 16 residues. J gave up 3 bases and V 4 bases, and 8 bases lay outside the gene matches. Germline CDR1 is SGHRS and CDR2 is YFSETQ. The CDR3: CASSENTGGSNEKLFF. The CDR3 bases are TGCGCCAGCAGCGAAAACACAGGGGGATCTAATGAAAAACTGTTTTTT.

J is TRBJ1-5 and V is TRBV27; D unclear. This CDR3 comprises 15 residues. The V gene lost 8 bases and the J gene lost 0 bases, with 14 bases spanning the gap. CDR1 is MNHEY and CDR2 is SMNVEV in the germline V gene (reference sequence). CDR3 nucleotide sequence: TGTGCCAGCGGGAGACGGCTCGATAGCAATCAGCCCCAGCATTTT. Encoded protein: CASGRRLDSNQPQHF.

V gene TRBV28 combines with J gene TRBJ1-3; perhaps TRBD1 as D (5 bases). The CDR3 runs to 14 residues. The germline V gene encodes CDR1 MDHEN and CDR2 SYDVKM. The germline V and J ends were trimmed by 1 base and 2 bases, with 6 bases remaining between them. Here the CDR3 reads CASSLSGTGNTIYF. The CDR3 DNA reads TGTGCCAGCAGTTTATCAGGGACTGGAAACACCATATATTTT.

This clone has just a few counts. The rearrangement joins TRBV11-1 to TRBJ2-2; 7 bases align to TRBD2. Trimming at V came to 5 bases and at J to 7 bases, leaving 13 bases not matched to a gene. CDR3 size: 16 residues. The germline V gene has CDR1 SGHAT and CDR2 FQDESV (reference sequence). In DNA, the CDR3 is TGTGCCAGCAGCGTAAGGGTAGCGGGTCGGGACGGGGAGCTGTTTTTT. Translated: CASSVRVAGRDGELFF.

The V gene is TRBV2, the J gene TRBJ1-1; 8 bases align to TRBD1. This CDR3 has 13 residues. Germline trimming cut 5 bases from V and 4 bases from J; bases unmatched to any gene: 3. The germline CDR1 and CDR2 sequences are SNHLY and FYNNEI. The CDR3 nucleotides read TGTGCCAGCAGTTGGGGACAGGTCACTGAAGCTTTCTTT. This codes for CASSWGQVTEAFF.

The CDR3 DNA is TGTGCCAGTAGTATTCACTCAGCGTTGAGCTCCTACGAGCAGTACTTC. Its translation is CASSIHSALSSYEQYF. The chain couples TRBV19 to TRBJ2-7; D is unclear. Per germline, CDR1 LNHDA and CDR2 SQIVND (reference sequence). This CDR3 has 16 residues. Trimming left V 3 bases short and J 0 bases short, with 15 bases between.

The chain recombines TRBV5-1 with TRBJ1-1; 9 bases are shared with TRBD1. Germline V gene data show CDR1 as SGHRS and CDR2 as YFSETQ. This CDR3 contains 15 residues. With V trimmed by 4 bases and J by 1 base, 5 bases remained unmatched. This CDR3 reads CASSRDRARNTEAFF. In DNA, the CDR3 is TGCGCCAGCAGCAGGGACAGGGCCAGGAACACTGAAGCTTTCTTT.